The entry that follows covers one TCR beta chain sequence. V lost 10 bases and J 3 bases, leaving 17 bases between the germline ends. This CDR3 has 14 amino acids. The germline V gene encodes CDR1 LNHDA and CDR2 SQIVND (reference sequence). This sample was included in a study of cytomegalovirus exposure and HLA in healthy donors. The data were produced by immunoSEQ multiplex PCR, yet TCRdb's version contains in-frame clones alone and is incomplete. The table has 200,000 or so clones, 75% to 90% seen once. The V gene is TRBV19, the J gene TRBJ2-3; tentatively, D is TRBD2 (6 bases). The sequence came from a woman younger than 30 in good health and CMV-seronegative. Specimen: PBMCs. CDR3 coding DNA: TGTGCCACCCAAGGGACTCCGAGGACAGATACGCAGTATTTT. This sequence encodes CATQGTPRTDTQYF. The full variable domain, completed using reference TRBV19 and TRBJ2-3, is DGGITQSPKYLFRKEGQNVTLSCEQNLNHDAMYWYRQDPGQGLRLIYYSQIVNDFQKGDIAEGYSVSREKKESFPLTVTSAQKNPTAFYLCATQGTPRTDTQYFGPGTRLTVL.